This entry lists 2 T cell receptor beta chains sequenced from one sample in a study of T-cell reconstitution after alpha-beta-depleted transplantation in children. A library of TCRbeta sequences, prepared with unique molecular identifiers, was generated. One entry per CDR3 protein results from TCRdb running MiXCR on the PCR reads. The sample lists around 240,000 distinct CDR3 sequences, approximately 9.7% occurring once. Sequences were derived from PBMCs from the stem cell graft donor, sampled from the stem cell graft. Receptors were obtained from a human donor who donated a stem cell graft to a child with SCID.

This clonotype was counted ten times or more. The chain recombines TRBV10-3 with TRBJ1-5, with no clear D. The V and J ends lost 0 bases and 5 bases respectively, with 8 bases between them. Germline V gives CDR1 ENHRY, CDR2 SYGVKD. The CDR3 covers 14 residues. The CDR3: CAISESTRDQPQHF. The DNA for the CDR3 is TGTGCCATCAGTGAGTCGACTCGAGATCAGCCCCAGCATTTT.

The chain carries TRBV11-2 and TRBJ2-5; 8 bases match TRBD2. Trimming removed 5 bases from V and 2 bases from J; junction bases left unmatched: 16. The CDR3 runs to 18 residues. CDR1 is SGHAT and CDR2 is FQNNGV in the germline V gene. The CDR3 sequence is CASSRMRISRGVQETQYF. The CDR3 coding sequence is TGTGCCAGCAGCCGCATGCGAATATCGCGGGGGGTACAAGAGACCCAGTACTTC.